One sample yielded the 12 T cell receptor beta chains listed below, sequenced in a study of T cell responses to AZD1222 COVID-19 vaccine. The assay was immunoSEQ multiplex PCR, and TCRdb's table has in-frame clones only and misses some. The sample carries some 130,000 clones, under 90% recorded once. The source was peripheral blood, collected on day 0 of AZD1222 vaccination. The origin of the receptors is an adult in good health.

CDR3 loop: CASSVLPPSSGNTIYF. In nucleotides, the CDR3 is TGTGCCAGCAGCGTCCTACCCCCGAGCTCTGGAAACACCATATATTTT. V is TRBV9 and J is TRBJ1-3; D remains ambiguous. The V gene's germline CDR1 is SGDLS and CDR2 YYNGEE. V lost 2 bases to trimming and J lost 0 bases, with 12 bases between them. The CDR3 length is 16 residues.

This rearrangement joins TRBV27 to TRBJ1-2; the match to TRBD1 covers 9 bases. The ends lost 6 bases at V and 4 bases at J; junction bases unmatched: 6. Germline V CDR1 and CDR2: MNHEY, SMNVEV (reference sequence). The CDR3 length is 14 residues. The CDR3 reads CASSPTGGLYGYTF. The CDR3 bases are TGTGCCAGCAGCCCGACAGGGGGACTCTATGGCTACACCTTC.

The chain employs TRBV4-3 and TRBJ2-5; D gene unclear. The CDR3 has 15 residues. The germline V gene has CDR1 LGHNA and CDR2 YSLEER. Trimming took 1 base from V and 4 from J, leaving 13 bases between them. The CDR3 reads CASSQGATPGETQYF. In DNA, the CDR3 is TGCGCCAGCAGCCAAGGGGCGACCCCGGGAGAGACCCAGTACTTC.

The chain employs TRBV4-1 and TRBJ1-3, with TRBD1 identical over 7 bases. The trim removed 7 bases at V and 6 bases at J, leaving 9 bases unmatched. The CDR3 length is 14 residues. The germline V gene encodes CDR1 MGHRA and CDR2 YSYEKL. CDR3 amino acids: CASNEGATVNTIYF. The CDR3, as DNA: TGCGCCAGCAACGAGGGGGCTACGGTAAACACCATATATTTT.

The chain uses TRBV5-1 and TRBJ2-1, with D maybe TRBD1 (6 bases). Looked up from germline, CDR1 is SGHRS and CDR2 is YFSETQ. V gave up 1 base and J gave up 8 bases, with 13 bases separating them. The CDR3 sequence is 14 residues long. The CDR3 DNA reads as TGCGCCAGCAGCTTGACAGGGATTAGAGATGAGCAGTTCTTC. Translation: CASSLTGIRDEQFF.

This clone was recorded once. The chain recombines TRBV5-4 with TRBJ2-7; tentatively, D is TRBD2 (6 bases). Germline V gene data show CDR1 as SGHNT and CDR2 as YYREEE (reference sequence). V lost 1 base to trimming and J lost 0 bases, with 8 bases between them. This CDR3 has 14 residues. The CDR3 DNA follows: TGTGCCAGCAGCTTGACTAGCAGCTCCTACGAGCAGTACTTC. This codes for CASSLTSSSYEQYF. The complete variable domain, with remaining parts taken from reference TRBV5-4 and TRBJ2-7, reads ETGVTQSPTHLIKTRGQQVTLRCSSQSGHNTVSWYQQALGQGPQFIFQYYREEENGRGNFPPRFSGLQFPNYSSELNVNALELDDSALYLCASSLTSSSYEQYFGPGTRLTVT.

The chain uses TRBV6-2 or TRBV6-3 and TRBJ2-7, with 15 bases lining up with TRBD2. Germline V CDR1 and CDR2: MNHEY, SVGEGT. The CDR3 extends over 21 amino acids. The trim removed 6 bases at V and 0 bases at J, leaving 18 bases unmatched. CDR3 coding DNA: TGTGCCAGCAGCAGCCCAGTCCCCGGACTAGCGGGGGGGCTGAGCTCCTACGAGCAGTACTTC. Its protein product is CASSSPVPGLAGGLSSYEQYF.

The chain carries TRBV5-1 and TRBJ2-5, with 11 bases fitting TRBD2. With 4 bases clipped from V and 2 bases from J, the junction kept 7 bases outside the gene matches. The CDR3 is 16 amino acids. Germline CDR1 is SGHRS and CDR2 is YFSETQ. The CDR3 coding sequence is TGCGCCAGCAGCCTCGGGGGGACTAGCGGACAAGAGACCCAGTACTTC. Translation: CASSLGGTSGQETQYF.

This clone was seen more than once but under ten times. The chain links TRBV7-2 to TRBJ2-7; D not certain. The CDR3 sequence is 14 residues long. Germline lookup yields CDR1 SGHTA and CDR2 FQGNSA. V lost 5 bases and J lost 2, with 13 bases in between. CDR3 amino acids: CASSRQYGTYEQYF. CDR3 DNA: TGTGCCAGCAGCCGGCAATATGGGACCTACGAGCAGTACTTC.

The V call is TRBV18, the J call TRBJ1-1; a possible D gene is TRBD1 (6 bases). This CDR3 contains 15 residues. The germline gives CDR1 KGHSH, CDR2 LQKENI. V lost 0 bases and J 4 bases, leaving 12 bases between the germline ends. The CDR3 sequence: CASSPPGLRGTEAFF. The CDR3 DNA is TGTGCCAGCTCACCACCGGGGCTCAGGGGCACTGAAGCTTTCTTT.

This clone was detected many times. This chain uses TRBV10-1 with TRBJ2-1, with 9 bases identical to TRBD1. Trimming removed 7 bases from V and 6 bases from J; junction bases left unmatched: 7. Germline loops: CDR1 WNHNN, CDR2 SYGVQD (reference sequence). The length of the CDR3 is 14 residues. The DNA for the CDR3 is TGCGCCAGCACCCCCTGGACAGGGGCCAATGAGCAGTTCTTC. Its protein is CASTPWTGANEQFF.

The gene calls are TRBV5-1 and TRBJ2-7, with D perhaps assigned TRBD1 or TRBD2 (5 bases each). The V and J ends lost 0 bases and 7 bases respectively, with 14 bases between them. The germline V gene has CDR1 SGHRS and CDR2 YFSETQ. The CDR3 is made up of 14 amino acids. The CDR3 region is CASSLGGGSREQYF. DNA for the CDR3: TGCGCCAGCAGCTTGGGGGGCGGGTCGAGGGAGCAGTACTTC.